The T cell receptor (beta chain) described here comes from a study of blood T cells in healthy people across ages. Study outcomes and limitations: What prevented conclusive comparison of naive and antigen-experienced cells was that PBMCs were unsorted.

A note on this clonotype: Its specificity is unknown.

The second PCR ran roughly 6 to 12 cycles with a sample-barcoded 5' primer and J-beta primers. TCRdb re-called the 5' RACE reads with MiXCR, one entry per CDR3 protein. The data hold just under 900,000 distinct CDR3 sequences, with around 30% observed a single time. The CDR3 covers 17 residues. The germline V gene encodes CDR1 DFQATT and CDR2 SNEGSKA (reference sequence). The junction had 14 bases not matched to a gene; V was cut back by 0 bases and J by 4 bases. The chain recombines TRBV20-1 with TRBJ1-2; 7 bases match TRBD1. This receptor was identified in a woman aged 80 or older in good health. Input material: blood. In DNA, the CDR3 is TGCAGTGCTAGAGATAGGGGGCCCCGGGGATTCTGCTATGGCTACACCTTC. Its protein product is CSARDRGPRGFCYGYTF.